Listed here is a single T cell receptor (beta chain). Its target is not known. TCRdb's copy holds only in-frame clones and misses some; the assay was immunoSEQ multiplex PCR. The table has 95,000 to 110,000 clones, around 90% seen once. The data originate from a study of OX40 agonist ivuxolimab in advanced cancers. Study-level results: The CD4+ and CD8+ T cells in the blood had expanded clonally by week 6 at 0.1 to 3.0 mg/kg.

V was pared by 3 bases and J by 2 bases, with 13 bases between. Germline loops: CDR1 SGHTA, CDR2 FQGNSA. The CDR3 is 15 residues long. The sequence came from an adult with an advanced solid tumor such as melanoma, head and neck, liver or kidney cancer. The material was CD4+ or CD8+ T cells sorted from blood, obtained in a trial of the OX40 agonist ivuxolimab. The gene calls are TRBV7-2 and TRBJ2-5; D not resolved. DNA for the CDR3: TGTGCCAGCAGCTTCAAGTCTGTCGGTCAAGAGACCCAGTACTTC. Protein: CASSFKSVGQETQYF.